A selection of T cell receptor beta chains follows, all from one sample in a study of T cell repertoires in cytomegalovirus infection. TCRdb itself ran the reads through MiXCR, one entry per CDR3 protein. Here the sample spans some 150,000 distinct CDR3 sequences, about a quarter being singletons. Source material: PBMCs. Every receptor here comes from a human donor in good health (CMV status not recorded). Some clones in this sample may be carry-over from other donors' samples. Both conserved end residues are part of each CDR3. D genes are given only for firm matches. Some rows mark clone size as missing; the rest say once, few, many or name a class of expanded clone.

>TRBV6-5|NA|few|TRBJ1-2
CASRGGSRGYTF
TGTGCCAGCAGGGGGGGGTCCCGTGGCTACACCTTC
>TRBV7-4|NA|NA|TRBJ2-2
CASSLGLEGFTGELFF
TGTGCCAGCAGCTTAGGGTTGGAGGGCTTCACCGGGGAGCTGTTTTTT
>TRBV28|NA|few|TRBJ2-7
CASSPSGPIYEQYF
TGTGCCAGCAGTCCCTCGGGACCGATCTACGAGCAGTACTTC
>TRBV14|TRBD1|few|TRBJ1-2
CASSPIPGQGYGYTF
TGTGCCAGCAGCCCGATCCCGGGACAGGGTTATGGCTACACCTTC
>TRBV7-9|TRBD1|once|TRBJ2-5
CASSLGQGAEETQYF
TGTGCCAGCAGCTTGGGACAGGGGGCAGAAGAGACCCAGTACTTC
>TRBV14|NA|NA|TRBJ2-3
CASSAQVTDTQYF
TGTGCCAGCAGCGCACAGGTCACAGATACGCAGTATTTT
>TRBV4-1|NA|few|TRBJ2-1
CASSQVGRGLGNEQFF
TGCGCCAGCAGCCAAGTGGGGCGGGGTCTCGGGAATGAGCAGTTCTTC
>TRBV7-9|TRBD1|NA|TRBJ2-7
CASSLGTGLDEQYF
TGTGCCAGCAGCTTAGGGACAGGGCTGGACGAGCAGTACTTC
>TRBV7-2|TRBD1|many|TRBJ1-4
CASSTRQGLNEKLFF
TGTGCCAGCAGCACCAGACAGGGTTTAAATGAAAAACTGTTTTTT
>TRBV7-6|TRBD2|many|TRBJ2-7
CASSLGGAGGPVEQYF
TGTGCCAGCAGCTTAGGTGGAGCGGGAGGGCCGGTCGAGCAGTACTTC
>TRBV28|NA|many|TRBJ1-2
CASSRTTSYGYTF
TGTGCCAGCAGCCGGACGACCTCTTATGGCTACACCTTC
>TRBV6-5|NA|NA|TRBJ1-1
CASSYRTQGIEAFF
TGTGCCAGCAGTTACCGGACACAGGGTATTGAAGCTTTCTTT
>TRBV29-1|NA|few|TRBJ2-2
CSVDDYTGELFF
TGCAGCGTTGACGATTACACCGGGGAGCTGTTTTTT
>TRBV19|NA|NA|TRBJ2-2
CASSTGGWSNTGELFF
TGTGCCAGTAGTACGGGCGGCTGGTCGAACACCGGGGAGCTGTTTTTT
>TRBV20-1|TRBD1|NA|TRBJ1-6
CSARDTAGTGARTLHF
TGCAGTGCTAGAGATACAGCCGGGACAGGGGCGCGTACCCTCCACTTT
>TRBV24-1|TRBD2|NA|TRBJ2-2
CATRGLAGGELFF
TGTGCCACCAGAGGACTAGCCGGCGGGGAGCTGTTTTTT
>TRBV7-8|TRBD2|NA|TRBJ2-1
CASSLVASGGDNEQFF
TGTGCCAGCAGCTTAGTCGCTAGCGGGGGGGACAATGAGCAGTTCTTC
>TRBV24-1|NA|once|TRBJ1-2
CATSDRQLGYGYTF
TGTGCCACCAGTGATCGCCAGCTTGGCTATGGCTACACCTTC
>TRBV6-6|TRBD2|NA|TRBJ2-2
CASNRLAGDLTGELFF
TGTGCCAGCAACCGACTAGCGGGAGACCTCACCGGGGAGCTGTTTTTT
>TRBV28|NA|NA|TRBJ2-7
CASSFQGYYEQYF
TGTGCCAGCAGTTTTCAGGGCTACTACGAGCAGTACTTC
>TRBV7-8|NA|many|TRBJ1-1
CASSLAGSPQAFF
TGTGCCAGCAGCTTAGCGGGGAGCCCCCAAGCTTTCTTT
>TRBV7-2|NA|many|TRBJ1-1
CASSGRAITEAFF
TGTGCCAGCAGCGGCCGGGCGATCACTGAAGCTTTCTTT
>TRBV28|NA|NA|TRBJ2-5
CASSSTRVTTQYF
TGTGCCAGCAGTTCCACACGGGTAACTACCCAGTACTTC
>TRBV7-2|NA|many|TRBJ2-5
CASSPGTLEETQYF
TGTGCCAGCAGCCCCGGGACTCTTGAAGAGACCCAGTACTTC
>TRBV28|TRBD2|few|TRBJ2-7
CASSAPGLAGGYEQYF
TGTGCCAGCAGTGCACCGGGACTAGCGGGAGGCTACGAGCAGTACTTC
>TRBV5-6|TRBD1|once|TRBJ2-1
CASSRDREQFF
TGTGCCAGCAGCCGGGACAGGGAGCAGTTCTTC